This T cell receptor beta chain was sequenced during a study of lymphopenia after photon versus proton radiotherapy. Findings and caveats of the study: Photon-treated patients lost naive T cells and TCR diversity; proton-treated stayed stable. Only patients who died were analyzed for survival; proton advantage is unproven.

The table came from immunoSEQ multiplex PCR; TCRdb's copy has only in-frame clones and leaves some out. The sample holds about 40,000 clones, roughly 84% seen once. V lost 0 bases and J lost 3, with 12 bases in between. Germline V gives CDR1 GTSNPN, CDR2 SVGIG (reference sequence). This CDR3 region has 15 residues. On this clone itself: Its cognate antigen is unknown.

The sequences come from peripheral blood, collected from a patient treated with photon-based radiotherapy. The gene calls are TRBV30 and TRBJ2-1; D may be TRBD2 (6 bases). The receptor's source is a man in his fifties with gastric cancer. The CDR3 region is CAWSVGGEDYNEQFF. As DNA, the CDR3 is TGTGCCTGGAGTGTCGGCGGGGAGGACTACAATGAGCAGTTCTTC.